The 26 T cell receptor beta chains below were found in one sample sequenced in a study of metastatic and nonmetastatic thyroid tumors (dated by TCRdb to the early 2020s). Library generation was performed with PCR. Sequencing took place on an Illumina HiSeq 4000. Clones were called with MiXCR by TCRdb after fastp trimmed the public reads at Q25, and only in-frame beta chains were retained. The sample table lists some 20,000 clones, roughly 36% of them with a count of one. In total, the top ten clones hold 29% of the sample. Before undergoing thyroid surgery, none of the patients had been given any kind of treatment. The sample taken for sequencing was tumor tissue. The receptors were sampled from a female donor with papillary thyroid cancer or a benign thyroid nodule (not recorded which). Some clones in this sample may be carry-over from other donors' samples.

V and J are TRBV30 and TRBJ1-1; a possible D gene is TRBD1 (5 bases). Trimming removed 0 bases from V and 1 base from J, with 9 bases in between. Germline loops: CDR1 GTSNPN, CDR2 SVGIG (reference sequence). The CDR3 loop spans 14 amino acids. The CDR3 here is CAWSVGVANTEAFF. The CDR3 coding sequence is TGTGCCTGGAGTGTGGGGGTGGCGAACACTGAAGCTTTCTTT. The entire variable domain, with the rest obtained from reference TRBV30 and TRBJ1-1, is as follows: SQTIHQWPATLVQPVGSPLSLECTVEGTSNPNLYWYRQAAGRGLQLLFYSVGIGQISSEVPQNLSASRPQDRQFILSSKKLLLSDSGFYLCAWSVGVANTEAFFGQGTRLTVV.

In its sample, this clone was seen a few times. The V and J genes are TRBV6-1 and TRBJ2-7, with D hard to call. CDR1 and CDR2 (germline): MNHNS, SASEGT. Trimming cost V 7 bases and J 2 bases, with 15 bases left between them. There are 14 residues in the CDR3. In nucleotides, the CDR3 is TGTGCCAGCAATAGGGCCCAGCGCCCCTACGAGCAGTACTTC. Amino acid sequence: CASNRAQRPYEQYF.

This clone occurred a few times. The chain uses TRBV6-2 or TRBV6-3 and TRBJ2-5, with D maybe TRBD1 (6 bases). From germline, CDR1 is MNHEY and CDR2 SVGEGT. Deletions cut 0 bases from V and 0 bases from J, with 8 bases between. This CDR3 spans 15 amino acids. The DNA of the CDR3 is TGTGCCAGCAGTTACTCAGGGGGAAACCAAGAGACCCAGTACTTC. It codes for CASSYSGGNQETQYF.

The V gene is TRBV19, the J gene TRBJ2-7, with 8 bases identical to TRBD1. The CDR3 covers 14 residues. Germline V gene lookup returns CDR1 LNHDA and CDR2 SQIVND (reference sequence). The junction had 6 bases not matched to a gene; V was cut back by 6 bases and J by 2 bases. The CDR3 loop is CASREYRGTYEQYF. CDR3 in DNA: TGTGCCAGTAGAGAGTACAGGGGGACCTACGAGCAGTACTTC.

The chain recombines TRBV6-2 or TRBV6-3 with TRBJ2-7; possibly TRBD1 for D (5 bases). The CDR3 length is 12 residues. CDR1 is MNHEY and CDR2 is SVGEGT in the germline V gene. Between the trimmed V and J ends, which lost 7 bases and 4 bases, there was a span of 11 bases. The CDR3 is CASKHQGYEQYF. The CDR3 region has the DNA TGTGCCAGCAAACATCAGGGTTACGAGCAGTACTTC.

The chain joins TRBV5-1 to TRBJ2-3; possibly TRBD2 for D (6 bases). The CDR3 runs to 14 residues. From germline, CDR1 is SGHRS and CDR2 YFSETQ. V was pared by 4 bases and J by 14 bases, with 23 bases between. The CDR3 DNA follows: TGCGCCAGCAGCCCCCAGGGTGGGGACTCGCCCCCGTATTTT. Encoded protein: CASSPQGGDSPPYF.

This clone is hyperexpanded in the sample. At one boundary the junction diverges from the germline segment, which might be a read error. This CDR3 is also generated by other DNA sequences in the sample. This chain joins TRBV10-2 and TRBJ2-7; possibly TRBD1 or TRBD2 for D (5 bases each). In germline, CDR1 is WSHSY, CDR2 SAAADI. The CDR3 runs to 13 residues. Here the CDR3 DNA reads TGCGCCAGCAGTGAGTCGTTTTTAGCAGGGAGAAATTTC. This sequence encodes CASSESFLAGRNF.

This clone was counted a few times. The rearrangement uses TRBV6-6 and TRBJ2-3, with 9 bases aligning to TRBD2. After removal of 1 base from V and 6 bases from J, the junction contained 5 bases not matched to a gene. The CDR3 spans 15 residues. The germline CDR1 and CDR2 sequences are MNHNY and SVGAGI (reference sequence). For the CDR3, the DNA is TGTGCCAGCAGTTACTTGCGGGGGGGCAGGGATACGCAGTATTTT. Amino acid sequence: CASSYLRGGRDTQYF.

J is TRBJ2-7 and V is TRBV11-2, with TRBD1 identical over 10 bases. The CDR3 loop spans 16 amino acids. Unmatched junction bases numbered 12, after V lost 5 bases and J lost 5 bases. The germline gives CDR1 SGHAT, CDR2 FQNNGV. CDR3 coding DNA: TGTGCCAGCAGCCTTCGGCGGGTGGACAGGGGGGACGAGCAGTACTTC. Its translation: CASSLRRVDRGDEQYF.

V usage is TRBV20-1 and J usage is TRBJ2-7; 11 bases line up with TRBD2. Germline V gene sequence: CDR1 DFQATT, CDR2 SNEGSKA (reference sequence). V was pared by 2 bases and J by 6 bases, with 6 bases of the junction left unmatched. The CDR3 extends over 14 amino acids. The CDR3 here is CSARLAGGSFEQYF. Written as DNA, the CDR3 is TGCAGTGCTAGACTAGCGGGGGGTAGCTTCGAGCAGTACTTC.

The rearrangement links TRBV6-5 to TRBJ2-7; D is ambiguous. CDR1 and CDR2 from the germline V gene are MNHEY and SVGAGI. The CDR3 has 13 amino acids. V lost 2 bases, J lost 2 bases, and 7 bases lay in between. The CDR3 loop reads CASSYGRTYEQYF. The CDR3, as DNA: TGTGCCAGCAGTTACGGCAGAACCTACGAGCAGTACTTC.

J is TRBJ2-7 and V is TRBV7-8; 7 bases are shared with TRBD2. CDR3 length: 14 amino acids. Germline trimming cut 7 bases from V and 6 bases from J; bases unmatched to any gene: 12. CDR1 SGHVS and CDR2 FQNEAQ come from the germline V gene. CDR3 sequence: CASNPEAGEVEQYF. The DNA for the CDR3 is TGTGCCAGCAACCCTGAGGCGGGAGAGGTCGAGCAGTACTTC.

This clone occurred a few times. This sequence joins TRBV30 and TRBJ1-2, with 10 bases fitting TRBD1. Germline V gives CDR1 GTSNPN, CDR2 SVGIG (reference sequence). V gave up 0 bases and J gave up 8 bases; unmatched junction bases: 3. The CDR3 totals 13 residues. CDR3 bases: TGTGCCTGGAGTGTAGGGACAGGGGTAGGCTACACCTTC. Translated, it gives CAWSVGTGVGYTF.

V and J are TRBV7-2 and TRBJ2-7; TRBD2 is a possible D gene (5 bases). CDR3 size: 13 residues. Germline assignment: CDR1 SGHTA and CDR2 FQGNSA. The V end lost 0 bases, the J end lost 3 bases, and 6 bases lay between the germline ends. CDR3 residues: CASSLAEGYEQYF. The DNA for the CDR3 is TGTGCCAGCAGCTTAGCCGAGGGCTACGAGCAGTACTTC.

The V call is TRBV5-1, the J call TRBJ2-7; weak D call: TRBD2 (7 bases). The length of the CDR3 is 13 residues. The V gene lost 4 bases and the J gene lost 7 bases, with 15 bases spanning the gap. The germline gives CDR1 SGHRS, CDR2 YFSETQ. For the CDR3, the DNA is TGCGCCAGCAGCCCTCGGGGGGCGTGGGAGCAGTACTTC. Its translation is CASSPRGAWEQYF.

The CDR3 DNA sequence: TGTGCCAGCAGACAGGGGGTAGGAGACACTGAAGCTTTCTTT. As protein: CASRQGVGDTEAFF. This rearrangement joins TRBV28 to TRBJ1-1; 8 bases are shared with TRBD1. CDR3 length: 14 residues. In germline, CDR1 is MDHEN, CDR2 SYDVKM. V shed 6 bases, J shed 3 bases, and the junction held 6 bases outside the gene matches. Together with reference TRBV28 and TRBJ1-1, the CDR3 gives the full variable domain: DVKVTQSSRYLVKRTGEKVFLECVQDMDHENMFWYRQDPGLGLRLIYFSYDVKMKEKGDIPEGYSVSREKKERFSLILESASTNQTSMYLCASRQGVGDTEAFFGQGTRLTVV.

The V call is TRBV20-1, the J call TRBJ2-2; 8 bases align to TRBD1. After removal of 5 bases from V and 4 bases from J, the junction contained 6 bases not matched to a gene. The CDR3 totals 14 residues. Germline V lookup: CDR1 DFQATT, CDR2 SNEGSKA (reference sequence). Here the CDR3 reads CSAPRTGTTGELFF. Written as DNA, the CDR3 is TGCAGTGCTCCAAGGACAGGGACCACCGGGGAGCTGTTTTTT.

The CDR3 DNA reads as TGTGCCAGCAGTTACGGGCTAGCGGGGCGAGACACCGGGGAGCTGTTTTTT. Protein sequence: CASSYGLAGRDTGELFF. The chain carries TRBV6-6 and TRBJ2-2, with 9 bases lining up with TRBD2. This CDR3 is built from 17 residues. V was clipped by 2 bases and J by 3 bases; unmatched bases: 7. Germline V lookup: CDR1 MNHNY, CDR2 SVGAGI (reference sequence).

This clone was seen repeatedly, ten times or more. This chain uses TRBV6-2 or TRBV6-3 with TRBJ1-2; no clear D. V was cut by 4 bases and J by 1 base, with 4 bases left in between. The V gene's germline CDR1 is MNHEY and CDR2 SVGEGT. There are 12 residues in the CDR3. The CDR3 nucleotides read TGTGCCAGCAGTTCTTATAACTATGGCTACACCTTC. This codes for CASSSYNYGYTF.

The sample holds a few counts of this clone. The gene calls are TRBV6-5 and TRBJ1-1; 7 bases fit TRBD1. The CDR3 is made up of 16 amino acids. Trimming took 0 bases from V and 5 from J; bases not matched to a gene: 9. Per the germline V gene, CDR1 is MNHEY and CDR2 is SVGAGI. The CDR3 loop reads CASSYSIARQGTEAFF. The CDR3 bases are TGTGCCAGCAGTTACTCGATTGCGAGACAGGGTACTGAAGCTTTCTTT.

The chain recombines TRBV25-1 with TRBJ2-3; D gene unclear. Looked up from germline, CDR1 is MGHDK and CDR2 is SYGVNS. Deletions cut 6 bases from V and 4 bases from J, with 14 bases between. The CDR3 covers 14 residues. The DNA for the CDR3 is TGTGCCAGCAGCCGGAACGAGAGATCAGATACGCAGTATTTT. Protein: CASSRNERSDTQYF. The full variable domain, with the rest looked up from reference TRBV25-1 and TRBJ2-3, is EADIYQTPRYLVIGTGKKITLECSQTMGHDKMYWYQQDPGMELHLIHYSYGVNSTEKGDLSSESTVSRIRTEHFPLTLESARPSHTSQYLCASSRNERSDTQYFGPGTRLTVL.

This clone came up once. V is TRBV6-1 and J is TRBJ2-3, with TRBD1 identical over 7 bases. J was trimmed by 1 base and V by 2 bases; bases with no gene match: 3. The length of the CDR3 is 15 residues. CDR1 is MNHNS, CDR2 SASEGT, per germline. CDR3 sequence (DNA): TGTGCCAGCAGTGAATCCGGACAGGGCACAGATACGCAGTATTTT. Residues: CASSESGQGTDTQYF.

CDR3 residues: CASSQDRLSTDTQYF. The CDR3 DNA follows: TGCGCCAGCAGCCAAGATCGGCTTAGCACAGATACGCAGTATTTT. The chain is built from TRBV4-1 and TRBJ2-3; no definite D call. The germline V gene has CDR1 MGHRA and CDR2 YSYEKL. The CDR3 is 15 residues long. Trimming removed 0 bases at V and 0 bases at J, with 7 bases between.

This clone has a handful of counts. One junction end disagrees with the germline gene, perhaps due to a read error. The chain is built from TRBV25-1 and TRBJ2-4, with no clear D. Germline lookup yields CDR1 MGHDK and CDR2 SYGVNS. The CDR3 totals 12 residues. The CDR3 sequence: CASSDSAGSLGF. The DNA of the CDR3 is TGTGCCAGCAGTGACTCTGCCGGGTCCCTTGGCTTC.

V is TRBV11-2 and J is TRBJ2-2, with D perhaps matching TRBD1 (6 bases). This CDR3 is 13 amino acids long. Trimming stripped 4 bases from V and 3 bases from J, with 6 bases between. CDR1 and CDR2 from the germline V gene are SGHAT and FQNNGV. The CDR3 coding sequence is TGTGCCAGCAGCTCAGGGGACACCGGGGAGCTGTTTTTT. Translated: CASSSGDTGELFF.

The CDR3 bases are TGTGCTAGTGGTTTGGAGCGGGCGAACTCCTACGAGCAGTACTTC. Protein: CASGLERANSYEQYF. The V gene is TRBV12-5, the J gene TRBJ2-7, with D perhaps matching TRBD2 (6 bases). V was shortened by 1 base and J by 0 bases, with 10 bases between the two germline ends. The germline V gene encodes CDR1 LGHNT and CDR2 FRNRAP. This CDR3 has 15 amino acids.